What follows are 24 T cell receptor beta chains derived from one specimen sequenced in a study of blood T cell repertoires in COVID-19 (dated by TCRdb to between 2020 and 2021). Library method: the immunoSEQ multiplex PCR assay. Drawn from immuneACCESS, this table holds only the in-frame rearrangements with V and J called that TCRdb kept. Clones are partly lost; checked studies trace under half to an unresolved V gene and leave the rest unexplained. In this sample the table shows tens of thousands of clones, roughly four fifths of which occur a single time. In total, the top ten clones hold approximately 14% of the sample. Sequenced material: peripheral blood. These receptors all stem from a human donor in a cohort sampled during active COVID-19.

The chain recombines TRBV15 with TRBJ2-7; D is unresolved. The V and J ends lost 0 bases and 6 bases respectively, with 15 bases between them. The CDR3 covers 15 residues. Looked up from germline, CDR1 is LNHNV and CDR2 is YYDKDF (reference sequence). This CDR3 reads CATSRDRNRPGEQYF. In nucleotides, the CDR3 is TGTGCCACCAGCAGAGATCGAAACCGCCCGGGCGAGCAGTACTTC.

V is TRBV6-4 and J is TRBJ2-1; TRBD1 matches at 9 bases. J gave up 5 bases and V 6 bases, and 8 bases lay outside the gene matches. There are 15 residues in the CDR3. Germline V gene sequence: CDR1 MRHNA, CDR2 SNTAGT. The CDR3 sequence: CASRGTGGEHNEQFF. The CDR3 region has the DNA TGTGCCAGCAGGGGAACAGGGGGCGAGCACAATGAGCAGTTCTTC.

J is TRBJ2-7 and V is TRBV7-6; 11 bases match TRBD1. V lost 1 base to trimming and J lost 5 bases; unmatched junction nucleotides: 4. This CDR3 region has 15 residues. CDR1 is SGHVS and CDR2 is FNYEAQ in the germline V gene. The CDR3 reads CASSLGRTGGNEQYF. In nucleotides, the CDR3 is TGTGCCAGCAGCTTAGGGCGGACAGGGGGCAACGAGCAGTACTTC.

The chain uses TRBV6-1 and TRBJ2-1; 9 bases align to TRBD1. The germline V gene encodes CDR1 MNHNS and CDR2 SASEGT. Trimming took 4 bases from V and 3 from J; bases not matched to a gene: 7. This CDR3 has 16 amino acids. In DNA form, the CDR3 reads TGTGCCAGCAGTGGAGGGCTGGACAGGGGCTACAATGAGCAGTTCTTC. It yields the protein CASSGGLDRGYNEQFF.

V and J are TRBV7-2 and TRBJ2-3, with D uncertain. Trimming took off 5 bases at V and 0 bases at J, with 9 bases between the two ends. This CDR3 is 14 amino acids long. Germline CDR1 reads SGHTA; CDR2 reads FQGNSA. CDR3 residues: CASSLRRSTDTQYF. The CDR3 nucleotides are TGTGCCAGCAGCCTCCGGCGGAGCACAGATACGCAGTATTTT. The full variable domain, rest sourced from reference TRBV7-2 and TRBJ2-3, is GAGVSQSPSNKVTEKGKDVELRCDPISGHTALYWYRQSLGQGLEFLIYFQGNSAPDKSGLPSDRFSAERTGGSVSTLTIQRTQQEDSAVYLCASSLRRSTDTQYFGPGTRLTVL.

The chain joins TRBV1 to TRBJ2-1; whether TRBD2, the table's D call, matches the DNA was not checked. TRBV1 is a listed pseudogene. This CDR3 spans 20 amino acids. CDR3 nucleotides: TGCACCAGCAGCCAAGCTCCACAATATCTAGCGGGGGGAGACTACAATGAGCAGTTCTTC. It translates to CTSSQAPQYLAGGDYNEQFF.

This chain links TRBV4-1 with TRBJ2-7; 7 bases are a match to TRBD2. The V segment lost 6 bases and the J segment 4 bases; nucleotides outside the gene matches: 6. The CDR3 has 13 amino acids. Germline CDR1 and CDR2: MGHRA and YSYEKL. As DNA, the CDR3 is TGCGCCAGCAGTTCAGCGGGGTCGTACGAGCAGTACTTC. Translating it yields CASSSAGSYEQYF.

The chain links TRBV29-1 to TRBJ2-1; tentative D call: TRBD2 (7 bases). The CDR3 sequence is 18 residues long. V shed 4 bases and J shed 5 bases, with 27 bases lying between them. Germline lookup yields CDR1 SQVTM and CDR2 ANQGSEA. CDR3 coding DNA: TGCAGCGTTGTTGCCCTACGGGGGGCTCGTAACCCCCACAATGAGCAGTTCTTC. Protein sequence: CSVVALRGARNPHNEQFF.

This chain joins TRBV6-6 and TRBJ2-7; D is uncertain. The CDR3 is 14 residues long. The germline V gene encodes CDR1 MNHNY and CDR2 SVGAGI (reference sequence). Trimming stripped 6 bases from V and 2 bases from J, with 14 bases between. The CDR3 protein is CASRMVETTYEQYF. CDR3 DNA: TGTGCCAGCAGGATGGTGGAGACCACCTACGAGCAGTACTTC.

The sample holds one count of this clone. This chain's CDR3 is CASSPGQGRETQYF. CDR3 coding DNA: TGTGCCAGCAGCCCGGGACAGGGCAGGGAGACCCAGTACTTC. The rearrangement joins TRBV7-6 to TRBJ2-5; 9 bases map to TRBD1. Germline V gives CDR1 SGHVS, CDR2 FNYEAQ. With V trimmed by 5 bases and J by 5 bases, 6 bases remained unmatched. The CDR3 consists of 14 residues.

The rearrangement uses TRBV6-5 and TRBJ1-2; possible D gene TRBD1, 6 bases. This CDR3 spans 15 amino acids. Looked up from germline, CDR1 is MNHEY and CDR2 is SVGAGI. Trimming took off 2 bases at V and 0 bases at J, with 10 bases between the two ends. The CDR3 protein is CASSYTGQANYGYTF. CDR3 in DNA: TGTGCCAGCAGTTACACAGGGCAAGCTAACTATGGCTACACCTTC.

The chain couples TRBV11-2 to TRBJ2-2; 12 bases line up with TRBD2. In germline, CDR1 is SGHAT, CDR2 FQNNGV. V shed 8 bases and J 2 bases; nucleotides not matched to a gene: 6. This CDR3 is 16 amino acids long. This CDR3 is CASDQTSGGNTGELFF. CDR3 nucleotides: TGTGCCAGCGACCAGACTAGCGGGGGTAACACCGGGGAGCTGTTTTTT.

The chain recombines TRBV11-2 with TRBJ1-4; D is ambiguous. CDR1 and CDR2 from the germline V gene are SGHAT and FQNNGV. Trimming cost V 1 base and J 8 bases, with 20 bases left between them. This CDR3 is built from 17 residues. CDR3 loop: CASSLALPSAGGEKLFF. CDR3 nucleotides: TGTGCCAGCAGCTTAGCTCTCCCCAGCGCAGGCGGGGAAAAACTGTTTTTT.

The J gene is TRBJ2-7, the V gene TRBV3-1 (or the pseudogene TRBV3-2); 11 bases align to TRBD2. The length of the CDR3 is 16 residues. In germline, CDR1 is LGHDT, CDR2 YNNKEL (reference sequence). Trimming took 4 bases from V and 3 from J; bases not matched to a gene: 8. CDR3: CASSPTLAGGLYEQYF. The CDR3 region has the DNA TGTGCCAGCAGCCCCACCCTAGCGGGGGGTCTCTACGAGCAGTACTTC.

This clone was seen only a few times. The chain has TRBV5-1 and TRBJ2-7, with 10 bases identical to TRBD1. Trimming removed 2 bases from V and 5 bases from J; junction bases left unmatched: 1. This CDR3 comprises 13 residues. CDR1 is SGHRS and CDR2 is YFSETQ in the germline V gene. The DNA of the CDR3 is TGCGCCAGCAGCTTAGGACAGGGGGACGAGCAGTACTTC. Translation: CASSLGQGDEQYF.

V gene TRBV24-1 combines with J gene TRBJ2-1; D possibly corresponds to TRBD1 (6 bases). Trimming removed 5 bases from V and 5 bases from J, with 9 bases in between. There are 13 residues in the CDR3. Per the germline V gene, CDR1 is KGHDR and CDR2 is SFDVKD. The CDR3 here is CATSGQGNNEQFF. For the CDR3, the DNA is TGTGCCACCAGTGGTCAGGGGAACAATGAGCAGTTCTTC.

This sequence joins TRBV11-2 and TRBJ2-1, with 9 nucleotides matching TRBD1. This CDR3 has 17 amino acids. Unmatched junction bases numbered 4, after V lost 1 base and J lost 0 bases. Germline CDR1 reads SGHAT; CDR2 reads FQNNGV. The CDR3 DNA reads TGTGCCAGCAGCTTAGGGACAGGGGTCGGCTCCTACAATGAGCAGTTCTTC. Its protein is CASSLGTGVGSYNEQFF.

The rearrangement uses TRBV6-5 and TRBJ1-2; 7 positions agree with TRBD1. V lost 2 bases and J lost 5; bases outside the gene matches: 5. Germline-derived CDR1 and CDR2 are MNHEY and SVGAGI. The CDR3 is 14 amino acids. CDR3 sequence reads: CASSYRGRQYGYTF. The DNA for the CDR3 is TGTGCCAGCAGTTACAGGGGGCGGCAATATGGCTACACCTTC.

This chain joins TRBV6-2 or TRBV6-3 and TRBJ1-2; D unclear. This CDR3 is built from 15 residues. Looked up from germline, CDR1 is MNHEY and CDR2 is SVGEGT. Trimming pared 2 bases from V and 4 bases from J, leaving 14 bases between. CDR3 DNA sequence: TGTGCCAGCAGTTACGGGCCTACCACCTCCTATGGCTACACCTTC. This translates into CASSYGPTTSYGYTF.

The CDR3 region is CASSVGVAGGTDTQYF. Here the CDR3 DNA reads TGTGCCAGCAGCGTAGGGGTAGCGGGGGGCACAGATACGCAGTATTTT. The chain combines TRBV9 with TRBJ2-3; 9 nucleotides agree with TRBD2. The ends lost 0 bases at V and 1 base at J; junction bases unmatched: 3. Germline V CDR1 and CDR2: SGDLS, YYNGEE. The CDR3 has 16 amino acids.

This clone was seen a single time. The chain couples TRBV12-2 to TRBJ1-1; the D segment call TRBD1 is taken from the table without a DNA check. TRBV12-2 is listed as a pseudogene. The CDR3 extends over 16 amino acids. CDR3 DNA sequence: TGTGCAAGTCGCCGGGGTTCCTTGGGGGCGAAAACTGAAGCTTTCTTT. Its translation: CASRRGSLGAKTEAFF.

The CDR3 nucleotides read TGTGCCAGCAGTGATTCGCCAGTCGGGGGTCAGCCCCAGCATTTT. Translating it yields CASSDSPVGGQPQHF. The V and J genes are TRBV2 and TRBJ1-5, with a tentative D call TRBD1 (5 bases). V lost 3 bases and J 6 bases, leaving 15 bases between the germline ends. Germline V CDR1 and CDR2: SNHLY, FYNNEI. The CDR3 totals 15 residues.

This clone has ten or more counts. This chain links TRBV7-9 with TRBJ1-3; D ambiguous. This CDR3 spans 16 amino acids. Trimming stripped 5 bases from V and 0 bases from J, with 14 bases between. Germline V lookup: CDR1 SEHNR, CDR2 FQNEAQ (reference sequence). This CDR3 is CASSRLKALSGNTIYF. The CDR3, as DNA: TGTGCCAGCAGCCGTCTCAAAGCCCTCTCTGGAAACACCATATATTTT.

CDR3: CASSLRRQGADTQYF. CDR3 bases: TGTGCCAGCAGCCTCCGTCGGCAGGGCGCAGATACGCAGTATTTT. The chain carries TRBV7-9 and TRBJ2-3; a possible D gene is TRBD1 (5 bases). Per germline, CDR1 SEHNR and CDR2 FQNEAQ (reference sequence). This CDR3 region has 15 residues. Between the trimmed V and J ends, which lost 5 bases and 4 bases, there was a span of 16 bases.